This record looks at one T cell receptor (beta chain) sequence and its context. Produced via immunoSEQ multiplex PCR; TCRdb's table is partial and in-frame only. Among over 35,000 clones listed, 90% to 95% were seen once. This sample is drawn from a study of cytomegalovirus exposure and HLA in healthy donors. The V gene's germline CDR1 is SGHTS and CDR2 YDEGEE. The CDR3 has 14 residues. V was cut by 4 bases and J by 4 bases, with 13 bases left in between. The chain combines TRBV5-8 with TRBJ2-3; D ambiguous. The TCR comes from a man between 18 and 29 years old in good health and CMV-seronegative. The material sequenced was PBMCs. The CDR3 region has the DNA TGTGCCAGCAGCCCTGACTCTGACCCAGATACGCAGTATTTT. Its protein is CASSPDSDPDTQYF.